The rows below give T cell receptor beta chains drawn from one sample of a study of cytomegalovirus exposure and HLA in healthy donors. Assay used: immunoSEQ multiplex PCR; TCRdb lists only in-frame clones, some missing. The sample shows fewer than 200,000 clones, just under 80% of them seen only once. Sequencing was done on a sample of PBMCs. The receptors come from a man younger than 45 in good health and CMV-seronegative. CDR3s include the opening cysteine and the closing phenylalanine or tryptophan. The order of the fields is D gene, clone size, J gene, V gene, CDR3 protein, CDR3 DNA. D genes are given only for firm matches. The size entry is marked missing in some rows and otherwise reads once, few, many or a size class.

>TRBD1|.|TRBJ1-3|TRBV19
CASSTRDSLSGNTIYF
TGTGCCAGTAGTACCCGGGACAGCCTCTCTGGAAACACCATATATTTT
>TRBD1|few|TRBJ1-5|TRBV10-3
CAIRETGSGQPQHF
TGTGCCATCAGGGAGACAGGGTCGGGTCAGCCCCAGCATTTT
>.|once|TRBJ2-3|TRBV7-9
CASSPRGTPTDTQYF
TGTGCCAGCAGCCCTCGCGGCACCCCCACAGATACGCAGTATTTT
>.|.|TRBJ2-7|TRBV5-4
CASSLGESYEQYF
TGTGCCAGCAGCTTGGGGGAGAGCTACGAGCAGTACTTC
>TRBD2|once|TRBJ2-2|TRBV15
CATSGLTSGRAGNTGELFF
TGTGCCACCAGCGGGCTGACTAGCGGGAGGGCCGGTAACACCGGGGAGCTGTTTTTT
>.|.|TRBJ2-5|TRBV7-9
CASSSQAIPYQETQYF
TGTGCCAGCAGCTCGCAGGCGATACCGTACCAAGAGACCCAGTACTTC
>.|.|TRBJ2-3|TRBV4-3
CASSQDKLATDTQYF
TGCGCCAGCAGCCAAGATAAGCTAGCAACAGATACGCAGTATTTT
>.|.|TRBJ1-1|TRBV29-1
CSVEWPGNTEAFF
TGCAGCGTTGAATGGCCAGGGAACACTGAAGCTTTCTTT
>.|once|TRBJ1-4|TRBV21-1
CASSKKYSENEKLFF
TGTGCCAGCAGCAAAAAATACAGTGAGAATGAAAAACTGTTTTTT
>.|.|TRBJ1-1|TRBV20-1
CSAPGFPEAFF
TGCAGTGCACCGGGGTTTCCTGAAGCTTTCTTT
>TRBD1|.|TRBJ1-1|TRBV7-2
CASSFSGGAAEAFF
TGTGCCAGCAGCTTTTCAGGGGGCGCCGCTGAAGCTTTCTTT
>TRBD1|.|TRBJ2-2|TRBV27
CASINGTGSTGELFF
TGTGCCAGCATCAACGGGACAGGGTCTACCGGGGAGCTGTTTTTT
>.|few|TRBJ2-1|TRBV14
CASSQTGSYNEQFF
TGTGCCAGCAGCCAAACGGGGAGCTACAATGAGCAGTTCTTC
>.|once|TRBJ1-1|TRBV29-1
CSVEDSGGLTEAFF
TGCAGCGTTGAAGATTCTGGGGGCTTGACTGAAGCTTTCTTT
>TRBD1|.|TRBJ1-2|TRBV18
CASSPPGQVGTGYGYTF
TGTGCCAGCTCACCACCGGGACAGGTCGGAACTGGCTATGGCTACACCTTC
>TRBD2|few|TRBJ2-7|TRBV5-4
CASSPPSSGVSYEQYF
TGTGCCAGCAGCCCTCCTTCTAGCGGGGTTTCCTACGAGCAGTACTTC
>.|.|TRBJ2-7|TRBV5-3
CARSFQGLDEQYF
TGTGCCAGAAGCTTTCAGGGGCTCGACGAGCAGTACTTC
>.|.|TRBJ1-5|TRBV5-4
CASSWGGLSGQPQHF
TGTGCCAGCAGCTGGGGGGGACTCTCAGGTCAGCCCCAGCATTTT
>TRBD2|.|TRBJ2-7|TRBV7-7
CASSLAGGAYEQYF
TGTGCTAGCAGCTTAGCGGGGGGTGCCTACGAGCAGTACTTC
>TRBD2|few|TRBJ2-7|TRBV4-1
CASSQDAPSGKRDEQYF
TGCGCCAGCAGCCAAGATGCGCCTAGCGGGAAAAGGGACGAGCAGTACTTC
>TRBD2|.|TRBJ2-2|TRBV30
CAWSPTSGGQFF
TGTGCCTGGAGTCCCACTAGCGGGGGGCAGTTTTTT
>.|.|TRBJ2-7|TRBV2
CASTPTYEQYF
TGTGCCAGCACCCCTACCTACGAGCAGTACTTC
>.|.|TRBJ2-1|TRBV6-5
CASRRASSYNEQFF
TGTGCCAGCAGGAGGGCCAGCTCCTACAATGAGCAGTTCTTC
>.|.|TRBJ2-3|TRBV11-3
CASSLGGRGSSDTQYF
TGTGCCAGCAGCTTAGGGGGTAGAGGGAGCTCAGATACGCAGTATTTT
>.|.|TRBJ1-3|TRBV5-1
CASTPGVYSGNTIYF
TGCGCCAGCACCCCAGGGGTCTACTCTGGAAACACCATATATTTT
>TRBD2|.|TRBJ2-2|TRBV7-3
CASSPRLAGETGELFF
TGTGCCAGCAGCCCCAGACTAGCGGGAGAAACCGGGGAGCTGTTTTTT
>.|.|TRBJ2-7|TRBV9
CASSPLSRVGYEQYF
TGTGCCAGCAGCCCCCTAAGCAGGGTGGGATACGAGCAGTACTTC
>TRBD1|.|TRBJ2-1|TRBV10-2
CASSGGQLKNNEQFF
TGCGCCAGCAGTGGGGGACAGCTCAAAAACAATGAGCAGTTCTTC
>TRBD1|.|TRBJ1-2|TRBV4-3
CASSHSGTGVGYTF
TGCGCCAGCAGCCACTCAGGGACAGGGGTTGGCTACACCTTC
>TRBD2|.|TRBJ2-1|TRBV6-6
CASSYAGLAGYNEQFF
TGTGCCAGCAGTTACGCGGGACTAGCGGGATACAATGAGCAGTTCTTC
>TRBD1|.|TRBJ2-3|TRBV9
CASSVSGQGTDTQYF
TGTGCCAGCAGCGTCTCGGGACAGGGCACAGATACGCAGTATTTT
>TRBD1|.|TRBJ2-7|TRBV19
CASSTQDRGREQYF
TGTGCCAGTAGTACCCAGGACAGGGGGCGAGAGCAGTACTTC
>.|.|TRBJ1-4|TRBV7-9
CASSPPPGDEKLFF
TGTGCCAGCAGCCCCCCCCCGGGGGATGAAAAACTGTTTTTT
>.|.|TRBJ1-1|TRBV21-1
CASIPGDLEAFF
TGTGCCAGCATCCCGGGGGACCTTGAAGCTTTCTTT
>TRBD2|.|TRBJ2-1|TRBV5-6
CASSRGLGSPNEQFF
TGTGCCAGCAGCCGGGGACTAGGTTCCCCCAATGAGCAGTTCTTC
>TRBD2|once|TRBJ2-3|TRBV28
CASSLGLAGGEHTDTQYF
TGTGCCAGCAGTTTGGGGCTAGCGGGAGGGGAACACACAGATACGCAGTATTTT
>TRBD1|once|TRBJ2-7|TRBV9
CASSVETGVPSYEQYF
TGTGCCAGCAGCGTAGAGACAGGGGTTCCTTCTTACGAGCAGTACTTC
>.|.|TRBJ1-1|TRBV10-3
CAIRPYSNTEAFF
TGTGCCATCAGGCCGTACAGCAACACTGAAGCTTTCTTT
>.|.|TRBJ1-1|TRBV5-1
CASSRGQGGTEAFF
TGCGCCAGCAGCCGCGGGCAGGGAGGGACTGAAGCTTTCTTT
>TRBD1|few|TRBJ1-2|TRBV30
CAWKPLKTGGFNYGYTF
TGTGCCTGGAAACCTTTAAAAACAGGGGGTTTTAACTATGGCTACACCTTC
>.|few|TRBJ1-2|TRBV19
CASIDINYGYTF
TGTGCCAGTATTGACATCAACTATGGCTACACCTTC
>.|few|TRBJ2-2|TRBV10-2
CASSESSATGELFF
TGCGCCAGCAGTGAGTCGAGTGCGACCGGGGAGCTGTTTTTT
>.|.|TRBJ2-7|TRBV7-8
CASSSAYEQYF
TGTGCCAGCAGCTCCGCCTACGAGCAGTACTTC
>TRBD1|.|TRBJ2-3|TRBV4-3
CASSQFDRVSGDTQYF
TGCGCCAGCAGCCAGTTCGACAGGGTATCGGGAGATACGCAGTATTTT
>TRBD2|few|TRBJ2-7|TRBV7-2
CASSLTVSGSYEQYF
TGTGCCAGCAGCTTAACGGTTAGCGGGAGTTACGAGCAGTACTTC
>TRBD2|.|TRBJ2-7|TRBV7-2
CASSYGLESYEQYF
TGTGCCAGCAGCTACGGACTAGAGTCCTACGAGCAGTACTTC
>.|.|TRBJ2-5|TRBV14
CAPRETQYF
TGTGCCCCCAGGGAGACCCAGTACTTC
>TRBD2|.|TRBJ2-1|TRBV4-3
CASSQDNSGILVEQFF
TGCGCCAGCAGCCAAGATAACAGCGGGATCCTGGTTGAGCAGTTCTTC
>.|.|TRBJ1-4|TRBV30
CACHRAGEEKLFF
TGTGCCTGCCACAGGGCAGGGGAAGAAAAACTGTTTTTT
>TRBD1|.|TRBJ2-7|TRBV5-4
CASSSRTGAPGEQYF
TGTGCCAGCAGCTCCAGGACAGGGGCCCCCGGCGAGCAGTACTTC
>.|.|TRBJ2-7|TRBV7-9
CASSLAYAGESYSYEQYF
TGTGCCAGCAGCTTAGCATACGCGGGTGAATCTTACTCCTACGAGCAGTACTTC
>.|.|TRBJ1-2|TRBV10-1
CASSDGTYGYTF
TGCGCCAGCAGCGACGGGACTTATGGCTACACCTTC
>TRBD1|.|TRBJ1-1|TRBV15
CATSRRQGVMNTEAFF
TGTGCCACCAGCAGGCGACAGGGGGTAATGAACACTGAAGCTTTCTTT
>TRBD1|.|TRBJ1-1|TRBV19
CASSLRTGGAAEAFF
TGTGCCAGTAGTTTACGGACAGGGGGCGCGGCTGAAGCTTTCTTT
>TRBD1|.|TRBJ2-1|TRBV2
CASSETGSNSYNEQFF
TGTGCCAGCAGTGAGACAGGGTCTAACTCCTACAATGAGCAGTTCTTC
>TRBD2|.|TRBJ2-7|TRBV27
CASSAKAGTHKAGGSSYEQYF
TGTGCCAGCAGTGCGAAAGCCGGGACCCACAAGGCGGGAGGGAGCTCCTACGAGCAGTACTTC